This T cell receptor (beta chain) was retrieved from a study of early T cells in non-severe SARS-CoV-2 infection. The library protocol tagged individual cDNA molecules with unique molecular identifiers. MiXCR, applied by TCRdb to the 5' RACE reads, yields one record per CDR3 protein. Of 40,000 to 50,000 distinct CDR3 sequences in the sample, around 6.9% are singletons; the top ten hold roughly 4.3%. The CDR3 loop spans 14 amino acids. Germline lookup yields CDR1 SGHNT and CDR2 YYREEE (reference sequence). J was trimmed by 5 bases and V by 0 bases; bases with no gene match: 3. This clonotype was detected a few times.

This chain connects TRBV5-4 to TRBJ2-5, with 8 bases that match TRBD2. The specimen sequenced was whole blood. The source is an adult who was a healthcare worker with PCR-confirmed SARS-CoV-2 infection or an uninfected control (not recorded which). The CDR3 spells CASSLGLAMETQYF. The CDR3 DNA follows: TGTGCCAGCAGCTTGGGACTAGCGATGGAGACCCAGTACTTC.